These T cell receptor beta chains were read from a single sample in a study of T cells in Graves' hyperthyroidism and ophthalmopathy. TCRdb analysed the multiplex PCR reads with MiXCR anew, one entry per CDR3 protein. The sample includes about 150,000 distinct CDR3 sequences, around 21% of them seen just once. What was sequenced was blood. The receptors here all came from a woman aged 50 to 60 with Graves' hyperthyroidism that later progressed to Graves' ophthalmopathy. CDR3s include the opening cysteine and the closing phenylalanine or tryptophan. The order of the fields is clone size, V gene, D gene, J gene, CDR3 DNA, CDR3 protein. A D gene is named only where the DNA matches it firmly. Clone size, where shown, is once, few, many, or a class for clones that have expanded.

>-|TRBV20-1|TRBD2|TRBJ2-1
TGCAGTGCGCTAGCGGGAGTAAATGAGCAGTTCTTC
CSALAGVNEQFF
>-|TRBV10-2|-|TRBJ1-2
TGCGCCAGCAATGAGATTTTGGGGGGCTTGAGGGGCTACACCTTC
CASNEILGGLRGYTF
>many|TRBV28|-|TRBJ1-2
TGTGCCAGCAGTTTCCCAGGGGAAGGTGGCTACACCTTC
CASSFPGEGGYTF
>many|TRBV3-1|-|TRBJ1-2
TGTGCCAGCAGCCAAGAATCCAGCCTCTATGGCTACACCTTC
CASSQESSLYGYTF
>many|TRBV28|TRBD2|TRBJ2-5
TGTGCCAGCAAGGCGGGAGGGCGAGAGACCCAGTACTTC
CASKAGGRETQYF
>-|TRBV20-1|TRBD1|TRBJ1-5
TGCAGTGCTAGACAGGGACAGGGGGCGATTCGCAATCAGCCCCAGCATTTT
CSARQGQGAIRNQPQHF
>-|TRBV10-3|TRBD1|TRBJ1-5
TGTGCCATCAGTGGGGGACAGAGCAATCAGCCCCAGCATTTT
CAISGGQSNQPQHF
>-|TRBV11-2|-|TRBJ2-5
TGTGCCAGCAGCTTCCGAGGGGGACAAGAGACCCAGTACTTC
CASSFRGGQETQYF
>-|TRBV30|TRBD2|TRBJ2-1
TGTGCCTGGAGTGTAGTGACTAGCGGTCTCTCCTACAATGAGCAGTTCTTC
CAWSVVTSGLSYNEQFF
>many|TRBV28|TRBD1|TRBJ1-3
TGTGCCAGCAGTTTGGCAGGGGGTGGAAACACCATATATTTT
CASSLAGGGNTIYF
>many|TRBV27|-|TRBJ1-5
TGTGCCAGCAGCAAACTTCTTGGCAGGGGAGATCAGCCCCAGCATTTT
CASSKLLGRGDQPQHF
>many|TRBV11-2|TRBD2|TRBJ2-7
TGTGCCAGCAGCTTAGCTAGCGGGACCCTCACATCCTACGAGCAGTACTTC
CASSLASGTLTSYEQYF
>-|TRBV11-3|-|TRBJ2-2
TGTGCCAGCAGGGCAGAGAGCACCGGGGAGCTGTTTTTT
CASRAESTGELFF
>many|TRBV12-3/TRBV12-4|-|TRBJ1-1
TGTGCCAGCAGTTTTAGCGGCGCGAACACTGAAGCTTTCTTT
CASSFSGANTEAFF
>-|TRBV27|-|TRBJ2-7
TGTGCCAGCAGTTCGGGGACCCACGAGCAGTACTTC
CASSSGTHEQYF
>-|TRBV12-3/TRBV12-4|-|TRBJ1-2
TGTGCCAGCAGTTCAGGGGTGAGGGGCTACACCTTC
CASSSGVRGYTF
>-|TRBV24-1|TRBD2|TRBJ2-1
TGTGCCACCAGTGATGACGGACTAGCGGGGTACAATGAGCAGTTCTTC
CATSDDGLAGYNEQFF